This is a list of T cell receptor beta chains from one sample in a study of blood T cell repertoires in COVID-19. Sequencing used immunoSEQ multiplex PCR; TCRdb keeps in-frame clones, though not all of them. The repertoire holds about 220,000 clones, with 75% to 85% as singletons. Sequencing was performed on peripheral blood. These receptor sequences come from a human donor in a cohort sampled during active COVID-19. Both conserved end residues are part of each CDR3. Fields, in order: CDR3 DNA, CDR3 protein, V gene, clone size, D gene, J gene. A D gene is named only where the DNA matches it firmly. The size field is filled for only some rows; it gives once, few, many or a size class.

CDR3 DNA: TGTGCCAGCAGTCATACAGGGATTGGCTACACCTTC; CDR3 protein: CASSHTGIGYTF; V gene: TRBV21-1; clone size: .; D gene: .; J gene: TRBJ1-2
CDR3 DNA: TGTGCCAGCAGCCTCGGGATAACCAACACTGAAGCTTTCTTT; CDR3 protein: CASSLGITNTEAFF; V gene: TRBV7-9; clone size: .; D gene: .; J gene: TRBJ1-1
CDR3 DNA: TGTGCCAGCAGTTGGACAGGGGGCGAAGATCAGCCCCAGCATTTT; CDR3 protein: CASSWTGGEDQPQHF; V gene: TRBV28; clone size: .; D gene: TRBD1; J gene: TRBJ1-5
CDR3 DNA: TGTGCCAGCAGTTTCTCACAGGGGAGTGGGGGCGAGCAGTACTTC; CDR3 protein: CASSFSQGSGGEQYF; V gene: TRBV27; clone size: .; D gene: TRBD1; J gene: TRBJ2-7
CDR3 DNA: TGTGCCAGCAGTGAAGCGGTTAGAGCCTACGAGCAGTACTTC; CDR3 protein: CASSEAVRAYEQYF; V gene: TRBV6-1; clone size: .; D gene: .; J gene: TRBJ2-7
CDR3 DNA: TGTGCCAGCAGCGTAGGCGGACAGGCGGGTCAGCCCCAGCATTTT; CDR3 protein: CASSVGGQAGQPQHF; V gene: TRBV9; clone size: .; D gene: TRBD1; J gene: TRBJ1-5
CDR3 DNA: TGTGCCGCAAGGCTGGGGGACAGGGATAACTATGGCTACACCTTC; CDR3 protein: CAARLGDRDNYGYTF; V gene: TRBV19; clone size: .; D gene: TRBD1; J gene: TRBJ1-2
CDR3 DNA: TGTGCCACCAGTGATAGACAGGGGGCGCGTTATCAGCCCCAGCATTTT; CDR3 protein: CATSDRQGARYQPQHF; V gene: TRBV24-1; clone size: .; D gene: TRBD1; J gene: TRBJ1-5
CDR3 DNA: TGCAGCGTTGTAGCATCAGGGGGGTATACTGAAGCTTTCTTT; CDR3 protein: CSVVASGGYTEAFF; V gene: TRBV29-1; clone size: many; D gene: TRBD1; J gene: TRBJ1-1
CDR3 DNA: TGTGCCAGCAGTGCACCACACGCAGGGGCCACTGAAGCTTTCTTT; CDR3 protein: CASSAPHAGATEAFF; V gene: TRBV28; clone size: .; D gene: .; J gene: TRBJ1-1
CDR3 DNA: TGTGCCAGCAGCCAGAGTTCCGGGACAGGGGGATACGAGCAGTACTTC; CDR3 protein: CASSQSSGTGGYEQYF; V gene: TRBV7-2; clone size: .; D gene: TRBD1; J gene: TRBJ2-7
CDR3 DNA: TGTGCCAGCGCCCGGACTAGCGGGGTTCGCGAGCAGTACTTC; CDR3 protein: CASARTSGVREQYF; V gene: TRBV27; clone size: .; D gene: TRBD2; J gene: TRBJ2-7
CDR3 DNA: TGTGCCATCAGTCCGCGGGAGAGCACCGGGGAGCTGTTTTTT; CDR3 protein: CAISPRESTGELFF; V gene: TRBV10-3; clone size: .; D gene: TRBD2; J gene: TRBJ2-2
CDR3 DNA: TGTGCCACCAGTGATTTTCCCGGCGGGAGCGTCTTTAATGAGCAGTTCTTC; CDR3 protein: CATSDFPGGSVFNEQFF; V gene: TRBV24-1; clone size: once; D gene: TRBD2; J gene: TRBJ2-1
CDR3 DNA: TGTGCCAGCAGTGAGTCACAATCCGGGGAGCTGTTTTTT; CDR3 protein: CASSESQSGELFF; V gene: TRBV2; clone size: .; D gene: .; J gene: TRBJ2-2
CDR3 DNA: TGTGCCTGGAGCGCACGGGGAAAACTGTTTTTT; CDR3 protein: CAWSARGKLFF; V gene: TRBV30; clone size: .; D gene: .; J gene: TRBJ1-4
CDR3 DNA: TGTGCCAGCAGCCCCACTGACACAGATACGCAGTATTTT; CDR3 protein: CASSPTDTDTQYF; V gene: TRBV7-2; clone size: .; D gene: .; J gene: TRBJ2-3
CDR3 DNA: TGCGCCAGCAGCCAAGATCGGGGGGCACTAGCTTTCTTT; CDR3 protein: CASSQDRGALAFF; V gene: TRBV4-3; clone size: .; D gene: .; J gene: TRBJ1-1
CDR3 DNA: TGTGCCAGTAGTATAAGGAGACGGACCGGGGAGCTGTTTTTT; CDR3 protein: CASSIRRRTGELFF; V gene: TRBV19; clone size: .; D gene: .; J gene: TRBJ2-2
CDR3 DNA: TGTGCCACCAGTGACCTTGACAGGTCCCCCTTC; CDR3 protein: CATSDLDRSPF; V gene: TRBV24-1; clone size: .; D gene: .; J gene: TRBJ1-2
CDR3 DNA: TGTGCCAGCAGCCAAGAGAGACAGGGGAGGGATAATGAGCAGTTCTTC; CDR3 protein: CASSQERQGRDNEQFF; V gene: TRBV3-1/TRBV3-2; clone size: .; D gene: .; J gene: TRBJ2-1
CDR3 DNA: TGTGCCAGCAGCGTAGGGCCTGGAAACACCATATATTTT; CDR3 protein: CASSVGPGNTIYF; V gene: TRBV9; clone size: .; D gene: .; J gene: TRBJ1-3
CDR3 DNA: TGTGCCAGCAGTCCAGGACAGGGAACCTATGGCTACACCTTC; CDR3 protein: CASSPGQGTYGYTF; V gene: TRBV6-6; clone size: few; D gene: TRBD1; J gene: TRBJ1-2
CDR3 DNA: TGTGCCAGCGGGACTACCCAAGAGACCCAGTACTTC; CDR3 protein: CASGTTQETQYF; V gene: TRBV28; clone size: .; D gene: TRBD2; J gene: TRBJ2-5
CDR3 DNA: TGTGCCACCAGTGACACGGGACAATTCTTCTCGGGAGGATCCAACAATGAGCAGTTCTTC; CDR3 protein: CATSDTGQFFSGGSNNEQFF; V gene: TRBV24-1; clone size: .; D gene: .; J gene: TRBJ2-1
CDR3 DNA: TGCGCCAGCAGCCGGACCCTGACGCGGGGACCGCCGGGCGAGCAGTACTTC; CDR3 protein: CASSRTLTRGPPGEQYF; V gene: TRBV4-1; clone size: .; D gene: .; J gene: TRBJ2-7
CDR3 DNA: TGCGCCAGCACCTCCGGGACAGGAAATGAAAAACTGTTTTTT; CDR3 protein: CASTSGTGNEKLFF; V gene: TRBV5-1; clone size: .; D gene: TRBD1; J gene: TRBJ1-4
CDR3 DNA: TGTGCCAGCAGCCTCCACCCTCGAACTAGCGGGGGCACAGATACGCAGTATTTT; CDR3 protein: CASSLHPRTSGGTDTQYF; V gene: TRBV14; clone size: .; D gene: TRBD2; J gene: TRBJ2-3
CDR3 DNA: TGCAGTGCTTCACTCAAAGAGACCCAGTACTTC; CDR3 protein: CSASLKETQYF; V gene: TRBV20-1; clone size: few; D gene: .; J gene: TRBJ2-5
CDR3 DNA: TGTGCCACCAGTGACCCGGCGGGAGGGGGGGCAGATACGCAGTATTTT; CDR3 protein: CATSDPAGGGADTQYF; V gene: TRBV24-1; clone size: .; D gene: TRBD2; J gene: TRBJ2-3
CDR3 DNA: TGTGCCAGCTCATCGACAGGGGTGAACACTGAAGCTTTCTTT; CDR3 protein: CASSSTGVNTEAFF; V gene: TRBV18; clone size: .; D gene: TRBD1; J gene: TRBJ1-1
CDR3 DNA: TGTGCCAGCAGCTTAGGTATGGGGGAGGACACTGAAGCTTTCTTT; CDR3 protein: CASSLGMGEDTEAFF; V gene: TRBV7-9; clone size: .; D gene: .; J gene: TRBJ1-1
CDR3 DNA: TGTGCCTGGAGTGTACTATCCGGGACTGAAGCTTTCTTT; CDR3 protein: CAWSVLSGTEAFF; V gene: TRBV30; clone size: .; D gene: .; J gene: TRBJ1-1
CDR3 DNA: TGTGCCAGCACCAACACAGGGACTAATGAAAAACTGTTTTTT; CDR3 protein: CASTNTGTNEKLFF; V gene: TRBV6-5; clone size: .; D gene: .; J gene: TRBJ1-4
CDR3 DNA: TGTGCCAGCAGGGAAAGCCGGGGGGGCGACTATGGCTACACCTTC; CDR3 protein: CASRESRGGDYGYTF; V gene: TRBV28; clone size: .; D gene: .; J gene: TRBJ1-2
CDR3 DNA: TGTGCCAGCAGCTTCCGAACTAGCGGGGGGACGGGCTCCTACAATGAGCAGTTCTTC; CDR3 protein: CASSFRTSGGTGSYNEQFF; V gene: TRBV7-6; clone size: .; D gene: TRBD2; J gene: TRBJ2-1
CDR3 DNA: TGTGCCAGTAGTTCAGGACAGATTCTCTCTGGGGCCAACGTCCTGACTTTC; CDR3 protein: CASSSGQILSGANVLTF; V gene: TRBV19; clone size: .; D gene: .; J gene: TRBJ2-6
CDR3 DNA: TGTGCCACCAGTGACCACCCGGGGGGGAGCCACAATGAGCAGTTCTTC; CDR3 protein: CATSDHPGGSHNEQFF; V gene: TRBV24-1; clone size: .; D gene: TRBD2; J gene: TRBJ2-1
CDR3 DNA: TGCAGCGTTGATCCCAAGCCTAACTATGGCTACACCTTC; CDR3 protein: CSVDPKPNYGYTF; V gene: TRBV29-1; clone size: .; D gene: .; J gene: TRBJ1-2
CDR3 DNA: TGCGCCAGCAGATCCCCCTCGCAAGAGACCCAGTACTTC; CDR3 protein: CASRSPSQETQYF; V gene: TRBV5-1; clone size: .; D gene: .; J gene: TRBJ2-5
CDR3 DNA: TGTGCCAGCAGCCCAACCGGGACAGGGTCTTGGATGGAGCAGTTCTTC; CDR3 protein: CASSPTGTGSWMEQFF; V gene: TRBV9; clone size: .; D gene: TRBD1; J gene: TRBJ2-1
CDR3 DNA: TGTGCCAGCGGGGGACTATACAATGAGCAGTTCTTC; CDR3 protein: CASGGLYNEQFF; V gene: TRBV7-9; clone size: .; D gene: TRBD2; J gene: TRBJ2-1
CDR3 DNA: TGTGCCAGCAGCCCTCACAGGGACGCCACTGAAGCTTTCTTT; CDR3 protein: CASSPHRDATEAFF; V gene: TRBV7-2; clone size: .; D gene: .; J gene: TRBJ1-1
CDR3 DNA: TGTGCCTGCGTAGCGGGAGTCACTGGGGCCAACGTCCTGACTTTC; CDR3 protein: CACVAGVTGANVLTF; V gene: TRBV6-5; clone size: .; D gene: TRBD2; J gene: TRBJ2-6
CDR3 DNA: TGCGCCAGCAGTGTCCGGGTCGGTGGCTACGAGCAGTACTTC; CDR3 protein: CASSVRVGGYEQYF; V gene: TRBV10-2; clone size: .; D gene: .; J gene: TRBJ2-7
CDR3 DNA: TGTGCCAGCAGTCCCCCGGGACAAGAGCAGTTCTTC; CDR3 protein: CASSPPGQEQFF; V gene: TRBV12-3/TRBV12-4; clone size: once; D gene: .; J gene: TRBJ2-1
CDR3 DNA: TGCAGTGCTAGTGGATCGGGACTAAACAGGGATCATAGCAATCAGCCCCAGCATTTT; CDR3 protein: CSASGSGLNRDHSNQPQHF; V gene: TRBV20-1; clone size: .; D gene: .; J gene: TRBJ1-5
CDR3 DNA: TGTGCCAGCAGCAGCCGGGGAGGGAGCGCCTACAATGAGCAGTTCTTC; CDR3 protein: CASSSRGGSAYNEQFF; V gene: TRBV7-3; clone size: .; D gene: TRBD2; J gene: TRBJ2-1
CDR3 DNA: TGTGCCAGCAGCCAAGGGAATAGCGGGAGCCTGGAGGAGCTGTTTTTT; CDR3 protein: CASSQGNSGSLEELFF; V gene: TRBV4-2; clone size: .; D gene: TRBD2; J gene: TRBJ2-2
CDR3 DNA: TGCAGTGCTAGAGCCCCGTCTACGCAGTATTTT; CDR3 protein: CSARAPSTQYF; V gene: TRBV20-1; clone size: .; D gene: .; J gene: TRBJ2-3
CDR3 DNA: TGTGCCAGCTCACCCTTCTCCGCTAAACAGGGGGCTAATGGAAACACCATATATTTT; CDR3 protein: CASSPFSAKQGANGNTIYF; V gene: TRBV18; clone size: .; D gene: TRBD1; J gene: TRBJ1-3
CDR3 DNA: TGTGCCAGCAGCCCGACTAGCGGGGAGCCAGATACGCAGTATTTT; CDR3 protein: CASSPTSGEPDTQYF; V gene: TRBV7-3; clone size: few; D gene: TRBD2; J gene: TRBJ2-3
CDR3 DNA: TGTGCCAGTACCCTCCTAGCGGGGGGGAGCGAGCAGTTCTTC; CDR3 protein: CASTLLAGGSEQFF; V gene: TRBV19; clone size: .; D gene: TRBD2; J gene: TRBJ2-1